Following are 5 T cell receptor beta chains from one sample sequenced in a study of blood T cell repertoires in COVID-19. Profiled with immunoSEQ multiplex PCR; TCRdb holds only in-frame clones, not every one. There are fewer than 150,000 clones in the sample; just under 90% occur only once, and 4.6% lies in the top ten. Sequencing input: peripheral blood. These receptors were obtained from a woman aged 45-59 years with acute or convalescent COVID-19.

The rearrangement joins TRBV19 to TRBJ2-5, with 9 nucleotides matching TRBD1. This CDR3 comprises 17 residues. CDR1 is LNHDA and CDR2 is SQIVND in the germline V gene (reference sequence). The junction had 13 bases not matched to a gene; V was cut back by 4 bases and J by 4 bases. CDR3: CASSSGTGLKRGETQYF. In DNA form, the CDR3 reads TGTGCCAGTAGTAGCGGGACAGGGCTGAAGAGAGGAGAGACCCAGTACTTC.

Only a few counts were recorded for this clone. This chain joins TRBV7-9 and TRBJ1-6; 9 bases match TRBD1. Germline lookup yields CDR1 SEHNR and CDR2 FQNEAQ (reference sequence). Trimming removed 5 bases from V and 10 bases from J; junction bases left unmatched: 6. CDR3 length: 14 amino acids. The CDR3 region is CASSTGQGKSPLHF. The CDR3 DNA sequence: TGTGCCAGCAGCACGGGACAGGGAAAATCACCCCTCCACTTT.

CDR3 sequence reads: CASSQGVAGAYLSSYNEQFF. The CDR3, as DNA: TGTGCCAGCAGCCAAGGGGTAGCGGGAGCGTACCTGAGCTCCTACAATGAGCAGTTCTTC. The chain combines TRBV3-1 (or the pseudogene TRBV3-2) with TRBJ2-1; the match to TRBD2 covers 9 bases. Germline lookup yields CDR1 LGHDT and CDR2 YNNKEL (reference sequence). The CDR3 is made up of 20 amino acids. Unmatched junction bases numbered 13, after V lost 1 base and J lost 0 bases.

This clone has more than one count but fewer than ten. The genes are TRBV6-5 and TRBJ2-2; 12 bases are a match to TRBD2. The V and J ends lost 6 bases and 6 bases, in that order; junction bases with no gene match: 5. Germline CDR1 is MNHEY and CDR2 is SVGAGI. This CDR3 region has 15 residues. CDR3 sequence reads: CASSHTSGGPGELFF. In DNA form, the CDR3 reads TGTGCCAGCAGCCATACTAGCGGGGGGCCCGGGGAGCTGTTTTTT.

The rearrangement joins TRBV30 to TRBJ2-5; 8 bases agree with TRBD2. Germline CDR1 reads GTSNPN; CDR2 reads SVGIG (reference sequence). Unmatched junction bases numbered 6, after V lost 4 bases and J lost 2 bases. The length of the CDR3 is 14 residues. CDR3 region: CAWNPLAVQETQYF. The CDR3 DNA is TGTGCCTGGAATCCACTAGCGGTACAAGAGACCCAGTACTTC.